The sequence of this T cell receptor (beta chain) was determined in a study of a mutant IDH1 vaccine in newly diagnosed glioma. Study in general: The treated group averaged around 40 years old and was 62.5% male, roughly 38% female.

This clone was seen once. TCRdb keeps only in-frame clones here, not all; method: immunoSEQ multiplex PCR. Among about 46,000 clones, approximately 90% were seen once, and the ten largest hold around 2.5%. Time point described: baseline, week 1 (first vaccination visit). The treatment is: pre-vaccination baseline after standard-of-care therapy. The junction had 8 bases not matched to a gene; V was cut back by 7 bases and J by 1 base. The CDR3 has 15 amino acids. Germline CDR1 and CDR2: LNHDA and SQIVND (reference sequence). V and J are TRBV19 and TRBJ2-5; 8 bases align to TRBD2. The sequencing used PBMCs, collected from a glioma patient treated with radiotherapy, temozolomide or both. The TCR was taken from a middle-aged man with glioma. Written as DNA, the CDR3 is TGTGCCAGTAAACGCGGGAGGACCCTCCAAGAGACCCAGTACTTC. It specifies CASKRGRTLQETQYF. The entire variable domain, with the rest obtained from reference TRBV19 and TRBJ2-5, is as follows: DGGITQSPKYLFRKEGQNVTLSCEQNLNHDAMYWYRQDPGQGLRLIYYSQIVNDFQKGDIAEGYSVSREKKESFPLTVTSAQKNPTAFYLCASKRGRTLQETQYFGPGTRLLVL.